This section outlines one T cell receptor beta chain sequence together with its context. Here immunoSEQ multiplex PCR was the method, and the copy in TCRdb shows in-frame clones only, minus some. The sample lists some 400,000 clones, roughly 86% seen once, with 2.5% to 3.5% in the top ten. The data were taken from a study of blood T cell repertoires in COVID-19. Looked up from germline, CDR1 is MDHEN and CDR2 is SYDVKM. This CDR3 is 14 amino acids long. The junction had 10 bases not matched to a gene; V was cut back by 10 bases and J by 3 bases. The receptor was isolated from a human donor in a cohort sampled during active COVID-19. The genes are TRBV28 and TRBJ2-7; 9 bases agree with TRBD2. The sample was peripheral blood. The CDR3 spells CATASTSGLYEQYF. The CDR3 DNA reads as TGTGCCACTGCGTCGACTAGCGGCCTCTACGAGCAGTACTTC. Full variable domain (rest looked up from reference TRBV28 and TRBJ2-7): DVKVTQSSRYLVKRTGEKVFLECVQDMDHENMFWYRQDPGLGLRLIYFSYDVKMKEKGDIPEGYSVSREKKERFSLILESASTNQTSMYLCATASTSGLYEQYFGPGTRLTVT.